Each of the 22 T cell receptor beta chains below was sequenced from the same sample in a study of T cells in Graves' hyperthyroidism and ophthalmopathy. The CDR3 regions of TCR beta were amplified from RNA transcripts. Using the HTBI primer set, a first-round RT-PCR was run on the TCR CDR3. TCRdb fed the multiplex PCR reads into MiXCR, producing one record per CDR3 protein. The profile shows around 280,000 distinct CDR3 sequences, about 13% of them singletons. Sequencing used blood. These receptors were collected from a woman in her forties with Graves' hyperthyroidism.

This clonotype was observed at least ten times. The chain carries TRBV12-3 or TRBV12-4 and TRBJ2-3; 7 bases are a match to TRBD2. The ends lost 1 base at V and 4 bases at J; junction bases unmatched: 5. There are 15 residues in the CDR3. The DNA for the CDR3 is TGTGCCAGCAGTTTAGAAACTAGCGACCCAGATACGCAGTATTTT. The encoded protein is CASSLETSDPDTQYF.

There are many counts of this clonotype. V and J are TRBV2 and TRBJ2-5; TRBD2 matches at 7 bases. Germline V gives CDR1 SNHLY, CDR2 FYNNEI. The V and J ends lost 4 bases and 5 bases, in that order; junction bases with no gene match: 10. The CDR3 is made up of 15 amino acids. The CDR3 loop reads CASSVSGLVGETQYF. In nucleotides, the CDR3 is TGTGCCAGCAGTGTATCAGGACTAGTAGGGGAGACCCAGTACTTC.

At least ten counts were recorded for this clonotype. The chain has TRBV3-1 and TRBJ1-2, with a possible D match to TRBD1 (5 bases). Germline-derived CDR1 and CDR2 are LGHDT and YNNKEL (reference sequence). V lost 4 bases to trimming and J lost 8 bases, with 20 bases between them. The CDR3 has 15 residues. This CDR3 is CASSPRGPGQDGYTF. The CDR3 DNA sequence: TGTGCCAGCAGCCCCCGGGGCCCGGGGCAGGACGGCTACACCTTC.

In the case of this clonotype: Its ends do not fully match the called genes, so a read error is possible. This chain links TRBV28 with TRBJ1-1, with TRBD1 identical over 10 bases. The CDR3 is 17 amino acids. Germline CDR1 and CDR2: MDHEN and SYDVKM. CDR3 residues: CASSFPRTGGPNTEAFF. The DNA for the CDR3 is TGTGCCAGCAGTTTCCCCAGGACAGGGGGACCGAACACTGAAGCCTTCTTT.

The rearrangement joins TRBV20-1 to TRBJ2-5; 9 bases line up with TRBD2. This CDR3 is 15 amino acids long. The V gene end was trimmed by 2 bases and the J gene end by 4 bases; junction bases not matched to a gene: 8. Germline V lookup: CDR1 DFQATT, CDR2 SNEGSKA (reference sequence). The chain's CDR3 is CSARRSLAGVETQYF. The CDR3, as DNA: TGCAGTGCTAGACGTAGTTTAGCGGGAGTAGAGACCCAGTACTTC.

In this sample, this clonotype turned up many times. The V and J genes are TRBV10-2 and TRBJ2-5, with a tentative D call TRBD1 (5 bases). The V and J ends lost 6 bases and 5 bases respectively, with 10 bases between them. CDR1 is WSHSY, CDR2 SAAADI, per germline. The CDR3 is 12 residues long. The CDR3 loop is CASRQAPETQYF. The CDR3 nucleotides read TGCGCCAGCAGACAGGCCCCCGAGACCCAGTACTTC.

The sample holds many counts of this clonotype. The chain couples TRBV11-2 to TRBJ2-7, with unresolved D. Trimming left V 2 bases short and J 7 bases short, with 12 bases between. The germline CDR1 and CDR2 sequences are SGHAT and FQNNGV. This CDR3 spans 13 amino acids. The CDR3: CASSLLRSGEQYF. CDR3 coding DNA: TGTGCCAGCAGCTTACTCCGGTCGGGTGAGCAGTACTTC.

This clonotype was counted at least ten times. The chain uses TRBV7-9 and TRBJ2-5; a weak D match, TRBD1 (6 bases). V lost 4 bases, J lost 1 base, and 10 bases lay in between. The CDR3 extends over 14 amino acids. The germline CDR1 and CDR2 sequences are SEHNR and FQNEAQ (reference sequence). CDR3 region: CASSSSTGQETQYF. In DNA form, the CDR3 reads TGTGCCAGCAGCTCCTCGACAGGCCAAGAGACCCAGTACTTC.

The V gene is TRBV10-3, the J gene TRBJ1-3; maybe TRBD1 (5 bases). The V gene lost 5 bases and the J gene lost 0 bases, with 11 bases spanning the gap. The CDR3 is made up of 15 amino acids. Germline CDR1 is ENHRY and CDR2 is SYGVKD. In DNA, the CDR3 is TGTGCCATCAGTCCCTCGGGGGTCTCTGGAAACACCATATATTTT. Protein: CAISPSGVSGNTIYF.

This clonotype was seen many times. The genes are TRBV28 and TRBJ2-1; D gene uncertain. The CDR3 has 14 amino acids. Looked up from germline, CDR1 is MDHEN and CDR2 is SYDVKM. Trimming removed 3 bases at V and 4 bases at J, with 10 bases between. CDR3 nucleotides: TGTGCCAGCAGTTTTAGGCTGGATTACAATGAGCAGTTCTTC. Translating gives CASSFRLDYNEQFF.

This clonotype occurred many times. The chain recombines TRBV24-1 with TRBJ2-1; 7 nucleotides match TRBD1. Germline trimming cut 4 bases from V and 3 bases from J; bases unmatched to any gene: 8. The CDR3 has 16 residues. The germline gives CDR1 KGHDR, CDR2 SFDVKD. The CDR3 protein is CATSDPEGQYYNEQFF. As DNA, the CDR3 is TGTGCCACCAGTGACCCTGAGGGACAGTACTACAATGAGCAGTTCTTC.

This clonotype has a count of ten or more. The V gene is TRBV7-2, the J gene TRBJ1-2, with TRBD1 matching over 10 bases. Germline CDR1 SGHTA, CDR2 FQGNSA. The CDR3 is 16 amino acids. V lost 1 base, J lost 3 bases, and 5 bases stayed unmatched. CDR3 residues: CASSLGSGTGDYGYTF. The DNA of the CDR3 is TGTGCCAGCAGCTTAGGGTCCGGGACAGGGGACTATGGCTACACCTTC.

This clonotype showed up many times. The chain has TRBV30 and TRBJ1-2, with D perhaps matching TRBD1 (5 bases). V was trimmed by 5 bases and J by 8 bases, leaving 15 bases between them. The germline gives CDR1 GTSNPN, CDR2 SVGIG (reference sequence). CDR3 length: 12 residues. This CDR3 reads CAWSPKGRGYTF. The CDR3 DNA reads TGTGCCTGGTCCCCCAAGGGGCGGGGCTACACCTTC.

This clonotype was recorded at least ten times. This chain uses TRBV19 with TRBJ1-1; 7 bases match TRBD1. The V gene end was trimmed by 3 bases and the J gene end by 7 bases; junction bases not matched to a gene: 8. In germline, CDR1 is LNHDA, CDR2 SQIVND (reference sequence). The CDR3 is 14 residues long. CDR3 loop: CASSIGRGRHEAFF. The CDR3 nucleotides read TGTGCCAGTAGTATTGGCAGGGGGAGGCATGAAGCTTTCTTT.

This clonotype was observed at least ten times. The chain recombines TRBV28 with TRBJ1-5; no reliable D call. The length of the CDR3 is 15 residues. V gave up 2 bases and J gave up 5 bases, with 13 bases separating them. CDR1 is MDHEN, CDR2 SYDVKM, per germline. CDR3 DNA: TGTGCCAGCAGTTTAGTGGGGATTCGGGATCAGCCCCAGCATTTT. Protein sequence: CASSLVGIRDQPQHF.

This clonotype appeared many times. The chain couples TRBV6-9 to TRBJ1-3; possibly TRBD1 for D (6 bases). The CDR3 is 18 residues long. The germline V gene has CDR1 MNHGY and CDR2 SVAAGI. V was clipped by 0 bases and J by 3 bases, with 18 bases between them. CDR3 loop: CASSYSPPPGTFGNTIYF. The CDR3 DNA follows: TGTGCCAGCAGTTATTCCCCCCCCCCAGGGACATTTGGAAACACCATATATTTT.

This clonotype was observed many times. The V gene is TRBV7-9, the J gene TRBJ1-1; D possibly corresponds to TRBD1 (6 bases). V lost 7 bases, J lost 7 bases, and 22 bases lay in between. The V gene's germline CDR1 is SEHNR and CDR2 FQNEAQ (reference sequence). The CDR3 is 15 amino acids. DNA for the CDR3: TGTGCCAGCATCCTTTTGGACAGCCCCGCGGGTGAAGCTTTCTTT. As protein: CASILLDSPAGEAFF.

This clonotype occurred a few times. This rearrangement joins TRBV12-3 or TRBV12-4 to TRBJ2-1; 7 bases are a match to TRBD1. V gave up 4 bases and J gave up 8 bases; unmatched junction bases: 2. This CDR3 has 12 amino acids. The CDR3 DNA reads TGTGCCAGCAGTTGGACAGGCCATGAGCAGTTCTTC. Translating gives CASSWTGHEQFF.

In this sample, this clonotype turned up many times. The genes are TRBV5-5 and TRBJ2-5, with D perhaps TRBD2 (6 bases). This CDR3 is built from 16 residues. Germline V gene lookup returns CDR1 SGHKS and CDR2 YYEKEE (reference sequence). V dropped 4 bases and J dropped 0 bases, with 16 bases sitting between them. The CDR3 loop reads CASSGTLQLHQETQYF. The CDR3 DNA reads TGTGCCAGCAGCGGGACTTTACAGCTGCACCAAGAGACCCAGTACTTC.

This clonotype was counted only a few times. V gene TRBV3-1 combines with J gene TRBJ2-3; D possibly corresponds to TRBD2 (6 bases). The CDR3 sequence is 16 residues long. Germline V gene data show CDR1 as LGHDT and CDR2 as YNNKEL (reference sequence). V lost 4 bases to trimming and J lost 6 bases, with 20 bases between them. Written as DNA, the CDR3 is TGTGCCAGCAGCCCCTCTCCGGGAGCCGAGGGGGATACGCAGTATTTT. Translating it yields CASSPSPGAEGDTQYF.

This clonotype was seen ten or more times. V and J are TRBV27 and TRBJ1-1; TRBD1 matches at 8 bases. This CDR3 comprises 13 residues. Looked up from germline, CDR1 is MNHEY and CDR2 is SMNVEV (reference sequence). With 6 bases clipped from V and 5 bases from J, the junction kept 5 bases outside the gene matches. The CDR3 DNA sequence: TGTGCCAGCAGCCGAAACAGGGGGACTGAAGCTTTCTTT. Its protein product is CASSRNRGTEAFF.

This clonotype is a singleton in its sample. The chain recombines TRBV4-2 with TRBJ2-2; D gene uncertain. V was cut by 1 base and J by 5 bases, with 14 bases left in between. From germline, CDR1 is LGHNA and CDR2 YNFKEQ. This CDR3 comprises 16 residues. CDR3 sequence reads: CASSQVTTTGTGELFF. CDR3 nucleotides: TGTGCCAGCAGCCAAGTCACCACGACCGGAACCGGGGAGCTGTTTTTT.